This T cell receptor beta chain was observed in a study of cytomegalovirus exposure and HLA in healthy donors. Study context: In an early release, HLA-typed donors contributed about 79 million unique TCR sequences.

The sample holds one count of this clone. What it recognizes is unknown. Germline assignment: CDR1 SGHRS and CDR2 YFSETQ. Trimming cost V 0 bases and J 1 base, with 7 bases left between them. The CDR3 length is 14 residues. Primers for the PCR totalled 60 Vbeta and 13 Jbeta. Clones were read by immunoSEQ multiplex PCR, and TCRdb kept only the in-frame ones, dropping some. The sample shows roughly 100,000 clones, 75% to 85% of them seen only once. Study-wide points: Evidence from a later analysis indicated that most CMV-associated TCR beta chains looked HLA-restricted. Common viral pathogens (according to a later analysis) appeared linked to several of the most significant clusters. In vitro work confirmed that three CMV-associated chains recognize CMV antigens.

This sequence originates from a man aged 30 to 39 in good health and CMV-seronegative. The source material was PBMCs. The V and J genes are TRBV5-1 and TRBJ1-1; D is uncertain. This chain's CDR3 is CASSLGPGNTEAFF. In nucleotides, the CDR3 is TGCGCCAGCAGCTTGGGTCCAGGGAACACTGAAGCTTTCTTT.